This T cell receptor beta chain was sequenced during a study of T cell repertoires in cytomegalovirus infection. The wider study: HLA-C-restricted CMV epitopes, recently identified, and well-studied HLA-B-restricted ones were used by the study. Matching HLA type, along with CMV infection, was indicated by public TCR beta signatures. Whole-study results and caveats: CMV-specific TCR beta clonotypes restricted by HLA-C dominated the ex vivo response. Cumulative public TCR beta family frequency identified CMV carriers with the relevant HLA.

V was pared by 3 bases and J by 8 bases, with 8 bases of the junction left unmatched. The CDR3 loop spans 15 amino acids. CDR1 is SEHNR, CDR2 FQNEAQ, per germline (reference sequence). As for this clonotype: As yet, its antigen is unknown.

From the reads, TCRdb called clonotypes with MiXCR, one entry per CDR3 protein. The data show approximately 910,000 distinct CDR3 sequences, roughly 30% seen once. Sequenced material: cultured CD8+ T cells from PBMCs, taken from culture after CMV antigen stimulation. V usage is TRBV7-9 and J usage is TRBJ1-1; 11 nucleotides align to TRBD1. The sequence was collected from a human donor in good health (CMV status not recorded). Some clones in this sample may be carry-over from other donors' samples. CDR3 DNA sequence: TGTGCCAGCAGCTTCTTGGACAGGGGGCCTAGGGAAGCTTTCTTT. Protein sequence: CASSFLDRGPREAFF.